This is a list of T cell receptor beta chains from one sample in a study of preoperative IRX-2 immunotherapy in early breast cancer. The data were produced by immunoSEQ multiplex PCR, yet TCRdb's version contains in-frame clones alone and is incomplete. This sample has 35,000 to 45,000 clones, with 70% to 85% found just once. The specimen comprised tumor tissue, sampled after IRX-2 immunotherapy. Receptors were obtained from a human donor with breast cancer. The CDR3 runs from the conserved cysteine through the conserved F or W. Rows may omit the clone size; those that give it use once, few, many or a size class.

j_gene,v_gene,len,abundance,CDR3aa
TRBJ1-1,TRBV7-6,15,-,CASSQGDGRNTEAFF
TRBJ2-2,TRBV6-8,17,few,CASSRFGTGANTGELFF
TRBJ1-1,TRBV28,15,-,CASSFGGRIFTEAFF
TRBJ2-5,TRBV6-8,12,-,CASSPGRETQYF
TRBJ1-1,TRBV14,17,-,CASSLKMGQTMNTEAFF
TRBJ1-5,TRBV19,15,-,CASSIGGLPGQPQHF
TRBJ1-2,TRBV30,11,-,CAWNSGYGYTF
TRBJ1-5,TRBV10-2,16,few,CASSEFPRLTNQPQHF
TRBJ2-2,TRBV9,12,-,CASSIDTGELFF
TRBJ1-3,TRBV6-8,14,-,CASSQGTGGNTIYF
TRBJ1-4,TRBV10-2,18,-,CASSPRAGSWGSNEKLFF
TRBJ2-1,TRBV10-2,15,-,CASRRRGSSYNEQFF
TRBJ2-7,TRBV19,14,-,CASSMYEGTDEQYF
TRBJ2-3,TRBV7-6,16,-,CASSFGPSGGGDTQYF
TRBJ2-1,TRBV19,14,-,CASRLAGGYNEQFF
TRBJ1-1,TRBV6-4,15,-,CASSYSPGADTEAFF
TRBJ1-3,TRBV19,15,-,CASSADSASGNTIYF
TRBJ2-1,TRBV19,16,-,CASGSLRRSSYNEQFF
TRBJ2-7,TRBV6-4,11,-,CASSEGRQQYF
TRBJ2-5,TRBV5-1,15,-,CASSGQGLGEETQYF
TRBJ2-2,TRBV18,15,-,CASSLGQGNTGELFF
TRBJ2-6,TRBV10-2,19,-,CASSSSIPQGAVGANVLTF
TRBJ1-1,TRBV18,13,-,CASSPQGDTEAFF
TRBJ2-3,TRBV10-2,13,-,CASSDGGRHTQYF
TRBJ1-3,TRBV6-8,14,once,CASSAGRSGNTIYF
TRBJ2-2,TRBV11-3,15,-,CASSSRPSNTGELFF
TRBJ2-1,TRBV12-5,15,-,CASIPGTGVYSEQFF
TRBJ1-1,TRBV11-3,14,-,CASSSSRGDTEAFF
TRBJ1-1,TRBV5-1,16,-,CASSLLGGGMNTEAFF
TRBJ2-3,TRBV18,13,-,CASSPPVADTQYF
TRBJ1-1,TRBV29-1,14,-,CSVVGKVSLTEAFF
TRBJ1-2,TRBV7-1,13,few,CASSPGQGEGYTF
TRBJ1-4,TRBV18,16,-,CASSYTPGTAGEKLFF
TRBJ2-5,TRBV7-6,16,few,CASSLGLAGGQETQYF
TRBJ2-3,TRBV5-1,14,once,CASSLAGGADTQYF
TRBJ1-4,TRBV1,14,-,CASSQVGTNEKLFF
TRBJ2-5,TRBV18,16,-,CASTLLAGGQGETQYF
TRBJ1-5,TRBV29-1,17,-,CSVLSKRDPGNNQPQHF
TRBJ2-3,TRBV6-8,15,-,CASSYRDSPADTQYF
TRBJ1-3,TRBV23-1,13,-,CASSTESGNTIYF
TRBJ2-3,TRBV5-1,16,few,CASSTGQGGSTDTQYF
TRBJ2-5,TRBV11-3,14,-,CASSLDGREETQYF
TRBJ2-1,TRBV11-3,16,-,CASRAVGQGAHNEQFF
TRBJ2-7,TRBV6-8,14,-,CASSVAGVSYEQYF
TRBJ1-5,TRBV6-8,13,-,CASREVSNQPQHF
TRBJ2-7,TRBV23-1,16,once,CASRKTPAGGIYEQYF
TRBJ2-2,TRBV19,14,-,CACKTGTDTGELFF
TRBJ2-7,TRBV18,13,-,CASSPRQDYEQYF
TRBJ1-1,TRBV5-1,15,-,CASNLALTADTEAFF
TRBJ2-3,TRBV6-8,16,-,CASSYSGLGYPDTQYF
TRBJ2-7,TRBV30,14,few,CAWSAGLAGYEQYF
TRBJ1-2,TRBV6-8,14,-,CASSAREGAYGYTF